The 21 T cell receptor beta chains listed next were all sequenced from one sample in a study of CXCR3-negative and CXCR3-positive naive CD8 T cells. Libraries of TRB cDNA were made by 5' RACE and carried UMIs. TCRdb reprocessed the 5' RACE reads and stores each CDR3 protein as one record, lacking DNA. The repertoire shows 140,000 to 150,000 distinct CDR3 sequences; the top ten hold under 0.35%. For these TCRs, the target antigens are not known. General observations from the study: More hydrophobic TRB CDR3s were found in CXCR3-positive naive cells than in CXCR3-negative naive cells.

Material for sequencing was naive CXCR3+ CD8+ T cells from blood. Subset: CD45RO-CCR7+CD27+CD95- naive CD8+ T cells expressing CXCR3 (TNR3+). The receptor set was obtained from a human donor in good health. Some clones in this sample may be carry-over from other donors' samples.

The rearrangement uses TRBV7-3 and TRBJ1-1; no DNA is available, so the TRBD1 call from TCRdb remains unchecked. The CDR3 is 12 amino acids. Germline V gene sequence: CDR1 SGHTA, CDR2 FQGTGA. This chain's CDR3 is CASSFKGGEAFF.

The V and J genes are TRBV6-2 or TRBV6-3 and TRBJ2-1; TCRdb's D gene call, TRBD2, goes unchecked for lack of DNA. The germline CDR1 and CDR2 sequences are MNHEY and SVGEGT. The CDR3 consists of 13 residues. This chain's CDR3 is CASNLPSSNEQFF.

The rearrangement links TRBV2 to TRBJ2-7; TCRdb selects TRBD1, and the lack of DNA leaves this call unchecked. CDR3 length: 14 amino acids. Germline-derived CDR1 and CDR2 are SNHLY and FYNNEI. This chain's CDR3 is CASSPQGGSYEQYF.

The V call is TRBV10-3, the J call TRBJ1-1. CDR1 and CDR2 (germline): ENHRY, SYGVKD. CDR3 length: 13 residues. CDR3 amino acids: CAISESYPTEAFF.

The chain couples TRBV7-9 to TRBJ2-5; as DNA is missing, the TRBD2 call by TCRdb cannot be tested. The CDR3 is 16 amino acids. Germline V gene lookup returns CDR1 SEHNR and CDR2 FQNEAQ (reference sequence). The CDR3 protein is CASSWMSGSEQETQYF.

This chain uses TRBV6-6 with TRBJ2-1; the D gene TCRdb calls, TRBD1, cannot be checked with no DNA. This CDR3 contains 13 residues. The V gene's germline CDR1 is MNHNY and CDR2 SVGAGI (reference sequence). CDR3: CASSSQPGDEQFF.

The CDR3 is CASSPGQAAYEQYF. This rearrangement joins TRBV5-1 to TRBJ2-7; the TCRdb D gene call, TRBD1, has no DNA to confirm it. The CDR3 totals 14 residues. Germline loops: CDR1 SGHRS, CDR2 YFSETQ.

CDR3 region: CSGTDSSYEQYF. This chain joins TRBV29-1 and TRBJ2-7. This CDR3 is 12 amino acids long. Germline V gene data show CDR1 as SQVTM and CDR2 as ANQGSEA.

This chain joins TRBV20-1 and TRBJ2-3; TCRdb selects TRBD1, and the lack of DNA leaves this call unchecked. The germline V gene has CDR1 DFQATT and CDR2 SNEGSKA (reference sequence). The CDR3 loop spans 18 amino acids. The chain's CDR3 is CRQRAGGFVAGWIQSQYF.

CDR3 loop: CASSLFGTGPISYEQYF. V and J are TRBV7-9 and TRBJ2-7; with no DNA, the TCRdb D assignment of TRBD1 cannot be verified. Germline V CDR1 and CDR2: SEHNR, FQNEAQ (reference sequence). This CDR3 is 17 amino acids long.

V gene TRBV7-3 combines with J gene TRBJ1-6; TCRdb reports TRBD1, a call that lacks DNA to check it against. The CDR3 is made up of 14 amino acids. In germline, CDR1 is SGHTA, CDR2 FQGTGA. CDR3 residues: CASSFGTGDSPLHF.

This chain joins TRBV6-2 or TRBV6-3 and TRBJ2-5; TCRdb calls TRBD2, which cannot be checked without DNA. Per the germline V gene, CDR1 is MNHEY and CDR2 is SVGEGT. The CDR3 is made up of 14 amino acids. The CDR3 region is CASYGTSWRETQYF.

The chain carries TRBV27 and TRBJ1-1; TCRdb calls TRBD1, which cannot be checked without DNA. Germline CDR1 is MNHEY and CDR2 is SMNVEV (reference sequence). The CDR3 runs 14 residues. CDR3: CASSPTGANTEAFF.

The rearrangement links TRBV4-1 to TRBJ1-2; the TCRdb D gene call, TRBD1, has no DNA to confirm it. The CDR3 totals 16 residues. Germline V gives CDR1 MGHRA, CDR2 YSYEKL. CDR3 loop: CASSPSIPEANHGYTF.

The chain recombines TRBV20-1 with TRBJ2-5; TCRdb's assignment of TRBD2 cannot be checked, as there is no DNA. Per the germline V gene, CDR1 is DFQATT and CDR2 is SNEGSKA (reference sequence). The CDR3 runs 15 residues. This chain's CDR3 is CSARPLAGRGETQYF.

The chain joins TRBV4-1 to TRBJ2-3. The germline CDR1 and CDR2 sequences are MGHRA and YSYEKL. The CDR3 has 14 residues. CDR3 in amino acids: CASSLADGTDTQYF.

The gene calls are TRBV2 and TRBJ2-7. This CDR3 region has 13 residues. CDR1 SNHLY and CDR2 FYNNEI come from the germline V gene. The CDR3 is CASSEIDGYEQYF.

This rearrangement joins TRBV30 to TRBJ1-1; the TCRdb D gene call, TRBD1, has no DNA to confirm it. The germline V gene has CDR1 GTSNPN and CDR2 SVGIG (reference sequence). The CDR3 length is 14 residues. CDR3 sequence reads: CAWTEGQGNTEAFF.

The V gene is TRBV7-9, the J gene TRBJ2-7; there is no DNA to check the TCRdb D call of TRBD1. This CDR3 contains 16 residues. The V gene's germline CDR1 is SEHNR and CDR2 FQNEAQ (reference sequence). CDR3 amino acids: CASSSGAGGLALEQYF.

This chain uses TRBV12-3 or TRBV12-4 with TRBJ2-3; no DNA is available, so the TRBD2 call from TCRdb remains unchecked. This CDR3 has 18 amino acids. The CDR3 loop is CASSSGGGRAEVTDTQYF.

The chain couples TRBV7-8 to TRBJ2-7; as DNA is missing, the TRBD2 call by TCRdb cannot be tested. The CDR3 has 16 residues. Per the germline V gene, CDR1 is SGHVS and CDR2 is FQNEAQ. The CDR3 reads CASSLSTSGRSYEQYF.